This record covers a single T cell receptor beta chain. What it binds is unknown. TCRB transcripts that were expressed got sequenced, as all of the isolated RNA had been reverse transcribed. The method was immunoSEQ multiplex PCR; TCRdb's version includes in-frame clones alone and lacks a portion of them. The table shows 600,000 to 700,000 clones, with around an eighth occurring only once. The data derive from a study of beta chain features in type 1 diabetes. CDR3 length: 16 residues. The V gene lost 2 bases and the J gene lost 2 bases, with 13 bases spanning the gap. Germline lookup yields CDR1 LNHDA and CDR2 SQIVND (reference sequence). Findings and caveats of the study: Shorter TCRB CDR3s, moderately but significantly so, marked every one of the four CD4+ subsets in Type 1 diabetes patients. Any HLA-type effect on TCRB rearrangement remained unresolved here.

V gene TRBV19 combines with J gene TRBJ1-5; D unresolved. Sequenced material: naive CD4+ T cells from blood. This TCR was recovered from a man between 18 and 35 years old with type 1 diabetes. The CDR3 loop is CASSIQPHGGNQPQHF. The DNA for the CDR3 is TGTGCCAGTAGTATACAGCCCCACGGGGGCAATCAGCCCCAGCATTTT.